This T cell receptor beta chain stems from a study of blood T cells in healthy people across ages (dated by TCRdb to 2013 to 2016). Background on the whole study: In model experiments, roughly one uniquely barcoded TCR beta cDNA molecule per two T cells was captured by template switching. Using deep sequencing normalized with unique cDNA molecular identifiers, the study measured how TCR beta repertoire diversity changes with age. Four age groups were formed from the donors: young (average 16 years), middle-aged (roughly 38), aged (62) and long-lived (82). Using the same blood draw, the study looked at two additional independent replicas of 1 million unique cDNA reads for two donors, one aged 18 to 30 and the other aged 80 or older. Here is what the overall study found, with its caveats: Compared with the aged group, more naive CD4+ T cells, fewer expanded clones and increased TCR diversity were shown by the long-lived group, suggesting age selection. As age increased, observed TCR beta diversity per million T cells dropped in a roughly linear way, and a significant reduction was already evident by age roughly 40. Since profiling was done on bulk unsorted PBMCs, naive and antigen-experienced compartments could not be conclusively compared. Observed TCR beta diversity correlated strongly with the percentage of naive T cells measured by flow cytometry. Estimates of total diversity based on one million sequenced T cells were regarded as lower bounds and as underestimates. Because the CMV infection status of the donors was unknown, age-related changes in expanded clonotypes may potentially have been confounded.

Reading the germline V gene gives CDR1 SGHVS and CDR2 FQNEAQ. Including cysteine and phenylalanine, the CDR3 has 15 amino acids. The kept DNA is CDR3 alone, 45 bases in frame from the first base. Libraries came from 5' RACE. TCRdb records Illumina HiSeq 2500 as the sequencer. The second PCR ran for about 7 to 11 cycles and used a J-beta primer mix along with a sample-barcoded 5' primer. A template-switch 5' adaptor carrying 12 random nucleotides introduced a unique molecular identifier onto each TCR beta cDNA molecule. At least 3 million CDR3-containing paired-end reads were obtained from each sample. The Mint cDNA synthesis kit, primed by a TRBC-specific oligonucleotide, was used to synthesize first-strand cDNA from all RNA. All cDNA was treated with uracil-DNA glycosylase and then went through a first 18-cycle PCR with the universal primers M1SS and BC2_uni_R. In the paper's pipeline: Normalization of each sample was performed by random selection of 1 million high-quality reads, each carrying a distinct molecular identifier. Instead of being binned into consensus sequences, reads that shared molecular identifiers were thrown out. MiTCR, set to a Q25 quality threshold and the strictest error-elimination algorithm, was used for CDR3 identification, clonotype clustering and error correction. Lower-bound total TCR beta diversity was estimated with a nonparametric unseen species model using Euler transformation. The public reads were reprocessed in TCRdb via fastp at Q25 and MiXCR, keeping in-frame beta chains. Here each entry gathers all rows of one CDR3 protein and keeps the most common genes and DNA. These V and J calls derive from TCRdb rather than the authors' analysis. This sample comprises hundreds of thousands of distinct CDR3 sequences, 20% to 30% of them detected only once. Around 10% of the sample is taken by the ten largest.

Systemically healthy Caucasian individuals from Russia, 35 to 50 in total and aged about 6 to 95 years, were included as donors. Each donor gave around 9 milliliters of peripheral blood, collected into EDTA-treated Vacutainer tubes. Ficoll-Paque density-gradient centrifugation was used to isolate PBMCs, with at least 6 million obtained per sample. Trizol reagent was used to extract total RNA from PBMCs, with at least 6 micrograms per sample. For every donor, flow cytometry on a PBMC aliquot measured the percentage of naive CD45RAhigh/CD27high T cells. This clonotype was seen only a few times. Its antigen target is currently unknown. No much larger clonotype is one base removed from it; base qualities were not supplied. These records were also assigned to another study, of T cells of mothers and their children. The other study reports the following: Nine systemically healthy Caucasian individuals, comprising three mothers and their six children, were included as donors. cDNA synthesis used all of the extracted RNA, with roughly 1.5 ug of RNA in each 15 ul reaction. Sample barcodes and 2-4 random nucleotides were added via the M1S primer in the second PCR. Over 10 million TCR beta CDR3 reads came from each mother, compared with millions of reads from each child. Thymic selection similarly shapes TCR recombination output in related and unrelated pairs, with minor effect from inherited differences. Related mother-child pairs always showed normalized repertoire overlap that was slightly higher than in unrelated mother-child pairs, though the difference was never significant. No persistent microchimeric T cell clones were found, with a detection sensitivity of around 100 clones per million clonotypes. Deep NGS was used in the study to compare the TCR beta repertoires of mothers and children and to look for features that separate related mother-child pairs from unrelated individuals. On average, the children were around 11 +/- 4 years old, while the mothers were about 37 +/- 4 years old. Libraries were sequenced on Illumina HiSeq 2000 with 100+100 nt paired-end reads after adapter ligation with NEBNext reagents. To prevent cross-contamination, the mother and child libraries were prepared a month apart and were sequenced in separate runs. For each donor, between about 500,000 and 2,000,000 distinct TCR beta clonotypes were identified. Naive TCR beta clonotypes were estimated from low-frequency clonotypes matched to each donor's FACS-determined naive share, without sorting.

The rearranged chain carries TRBV7-8 and TRBJ2-5; 10 bases in the middle match TRBD1. The better agreement between TRBJ2-7 and the DNA end casts doubt on the J call. The sequence came from a boy younger than 18 in good health. The material sequenced was blood. The CDR3 protein sequence reads: CASSPGDRGINEQYF. The bases read TGTGCCAGCAGCCCCGGGGACAGGGGAATCAACGAGCAGTACTTC.